These 21 T cell receptor beta chains were all obtained from the same sample, sequenced in a study of cytomegalovirus exposure and HLA in healthy donors (dated by TCRdb to 2017 to 2019). Libraries were made using the immunoSEQ multiplex PCR assay. This is the immuneACCESS table as TCRdb keeps it, with only in-frame sequences that have V and J called. A part of the clones is gone; compared with another copy, unresolved V genes explain less than half, and the rest is unexplained. The table for this sample lists about 58,000 clones; more than 75% of them were counted only once. Of the sample, more than 1% is held by the ten largest clones. Sequencing input: PBMCs. These receptor sequences come from a man younger than 35 in good health and CMV-seronegative.

The chain recombines TRBV7-8 with TRBJ1-1, with a tentative D call TRBD1 (5 bases). This CDR3 contains 14 residues. The germline V and J ends were trimmed by 0 bases and 1 base, with 6 bases remaining between them. Germline loops: CDR1 SGHVS, CDR2 FQNEAQ. CDR3 loop: CASSLAGGNTEAFF. CDR3 bases: TGTGCCAGCAGCTTAGCGGGGGGGAACACTGAAGCTTTCTTT.

V is TRBV6-5 and J is TRBJ2-1, with D maybe TRBD2 (6 bases). CDR1 is MNHEY and CDR2 is SVGAGI in the germline V gene. V was pared by 6 bases and J by 5 bases, with 14 bases between. This CDR3 contains 14 residues. The CDR3 coding sequence is TGTGCCAGCAGAAGTGGGACTTCGAACAATGAGCAGTTCTTC. It is translated as CASRSGTSNNEQFF.

This chain connects TRBV4-1 to TRBJ2-7; 9 bases fit TRBD2. The germline V gene has CDR1 MGHRA and CDR2 YSYEKL. V trimming: 4 bases; J trimming: 3 bases; junction bases outside the gene matches: 4. This CDR3 is built from 14 residues. In DNA, the CDR3 is TGCGCCAGCAGCCCCCAGACTAGCGGCTACGAGCAGTACTTC. Encoded protein: CASSPQTSGYEQYF.

The chain is built from TRBV10-3 and TRBJ2-7; D perhaps matches TRBD1 (6 bases). Germline CDR1 ENHRY, CDR2 SYGVKD. CDR3 length: 14 residues. Deletions cut 0 bases from V and 4 bases from J, with 10 bases between. The CDR3 loop reads CAISESGQGYEQYF. Written as DNA, the CDR3 is TGTGCCATCAGTGAGTCGGGGCAGGGGTACGAGCAGTACTTC.

The CDR3 bases are TGTGCCAGTAGTTCGGCGCAGGGGGCCCGCAATCAGCCCCAGCATTTT. This codes for CASSSAQGARNQPQHF. V and J are TRBV19 and TRBJ1-5, with 8 bases lining up with TRBD1. The CDR3 spans 16 residues. The V and J ends lost 5 bases and 2 bases, in that order; junction bases with no gene match: 8. The germline V gene has CDR1 LNHDA and CDR2 SQIVND (reference sequence).

V usage is TRBV11-2 and J usage is TRBJ2-7; 11 bases match TRBD2. The ends lost 8 bases at V and 6 bases at J; junction bases unmatched: 12. CDR1 and CDR2 (germline): SGHAT, FQNNGV. The CDR3 runs 15 residues. The CDR3 region is CASGSILAGDREQYF. CDR3 coding DNA: TGTGCCAGCGGATCGATACTAGCGGGAGATCGCGAGCAGTACTTC.

V is TRBV28 and J is TRBJ2-7; D is unresolved. The CDR3 loop spans 17 amino acids. Per the germline V gene, CDR1 is MDHEN and CDR2 is SYDVKM. Trimming took 2 bases from V and 3 from J, leaving 20 bases between them. Here the CDR3 reads CASSLARKRWLVYEQYF. The CDR3 region has the DNA TGTGCCAGCAGTTTAGCAAGAAAGAGGTGGTTGGTCTACGAGCAGTACTTC.

This chain connects TRBV6-6 to TRBJ2-7, with TRBD2 identical over 13 bases. The J segment lost 5 bases and the V segment lost 4 bases, leaving 5 bases of the junction unmatched. This CDR3 has 15 amino acids. CDR1 is MNHNY and CDR2 is SVGAGI in the germline V gene (reference sequence). The CDR3 reads CASSSRGLAGDEQYF. The CDR3 DNA sequence: TGTGCCAGCAGTTCTCGAGGACTAGCGGGAGACGAGCAGTACTTC.

The rearrangement uses TRBV28 and TRBJ1-1, with 7 bases fitting TRBD1. The length of the CDR3 is 13 residues. J lost 4 bases, V lost 5 bases, and 4 bases had no gene match. Per the germline V gene, CDR1 is MDHEN and CDR2 is SYDVKM. The CDR3 nucleotides read TGTGCCAGCAGTATCAGGGGGACCACTGAAGCTTTCTTT. Its translation: CASSIRGTTEAFF.

The V call is TRBV28, the J call TRBJ1-3; unclear D gene. Germline-derived CDR1 and CDR2 are MDHEN and SYDVKM. V dropped 6 bases and J dropped 0 bases, with 12 bases sitting between them. This CDR3 is built from 15 residues. The CDR3 region is CASSEPTASGNTIYF. The DNA of the CDR3 is TGTGCCAGCAGCGAACCAACAGCCTCTGGAAACACCATATATTTT.

This chain uses TRBV2 with TRBJ1-5; 7 bases map to TRBD1. CDR1 is SNHLY, CDR2 FYNNEI, per germline. This CDR3 spans 17 amino acids. J was trimmed by 1 base and V by 3 bases; bases with no gene match: 9. The CDR3 nucleotides read TGTGCCAGCAGTGACCTTTTTCGACAGGGAAGCAATCAGCCCCAGCATTTT. This gives the protein CASSDLFRQGSNQPQHF.

This clone has just a few counts. V and J are TRBV4-2 and TRBJ1-1; D ambiguous. The germline CDR1 and CDR2 sequences are LGHNA and YNFKEQ. The CDR3 sequence is 16 residues long. The V end lost 0 bases, the J end lost 6 bases, and 17 bases lay between the germline ends. The CDR3 reads CASSQEYVSGVSEAFF. CDR3 nucleotide sequence: TGTGCCAGCAGCCAAGAGTATGTCTCCGGGGTCTCTGAAGCTTTCTTT.

The chain recombines TRBV18 with TRBJ2-2; 10 nucleotides agree with TRBD2. Germline CDR1 reads KGHSH; CDR2 reads LQKENI. CDR3 length: 16 residues. Trimming removed 3 bases from V and 4 bases from J; junction bases left unmatched: 5. The chain's CDR3 is CASSPLAGGLTGELFF. Written as DNA, the CDR3 is TGTGCCAGCTCACCCTTAGCGGGAGGACTCACCGGGGAGCTGTTTTTT.

J is TRBJ1-5 and V is TRBV5-6, with 10 bases that match TRBD1. The junction had 0 bases not matched to a gene; V was cut back by 0 bases and J by 6 bases. The CDR3 contains 14 residues. From germline, CDR1 is SGHDT and CDR2 YYEEEE. The DNA for the CDR3 is TGTGCCAGCAGCTTGGGGGACAGGGGTCAGCCCCAGCATTTT. Translation gives CASSLGDRGQPQHF.

The rearrangement links TRBV28 to TRBJ2-7, with D uncertain. This CDR3 is built from 16 residues. Germline V gives CDR1 MDHEN, CDR2 SYDVKM. The V gene lost 2 bases and the J gene lost 5 bases, with 19 bases spanning the gap. The CDR3 bases are TGTGCCAGCAGTTTAGTTTTAGGCGGAGCGAAGGACGAGCAGTACTTC. Encoded protein: CASSLVLGGAKDEQYF.

This chain uses TRBV9 with TRBJ2-3; D is ambiguous. This CDR3 has 13 residues. The V and J ends lost 4 bases and 2 bases respectively, with 8 bases between them. Germline V gene sequence: CDR1 SGDLS, CDR2 YYNGEE. CDR3 region: CASSQTSTDTQYF. CDR3 DNA sequence: TGTGCCAGCAGCCAAACTTCCACAGATACGCAGTATTTT.

The rearrangement joins TRBV7-6 to TRBJ2-3; 10 bases fit TRBD2. The CDR3 is 18 residues long. Per germline, CDR1 SGHVS and CDR2 FNYEAQ. V lost 5 bases and J lost 3; bases outside the gene matches: 14. As DNA, the CDR3 is TGTGCCAGCAGCCCGAGCTGGACAACTAGCGGGACAACAGATACGCAGTATTTT. Translation: CASSPSWTTSGTTDTQYF.

The V and J genes are TRBV7-2 and TRBJ2-7; TRBD1 aligns across 7 bases. The CDR3 consists of 15 residues. From germline, CDR1 is SGHTA and CDR2 FQGNSA. Unmatched junction bases numbered 7, after V lost 5 bases and J lost 0 bases. The CDR3 here is CASSTTGVSSYEQYF. The CDR3 DNA reads as TGTGCCAGCAGCACCACAGGGGTGAGCTCCTACGAGCAGTACTTC. The full variable domain, its missing parts supplied by reference TRBV7-2 and TRBJ2-7, is GAGVSQSPSNKVTEKGKDVELRCDPISGHTALYWYRQSLGQGLEFLIYFQGNSAPDKSGLPSDRFSAERTGGSVSTLTIQRTQQEDSAVYLCASSTTGVSSYEQYFGPGTRLTVT.

The chain is built from TRBV30 and TRBJ2-2; 7 positions match TRBD1. In germline, CDR1 is GTSNPN, CDR2 SVGIG (reference sequence). The junction had 12 bases not matched to a gene; V was cut back by 2 bases and J by 6 bases. This CDR3 region has 16 residues. As DNA, the CDR3 is TGTGCCTGGAGTCAGGGGACAGCGATCTCCGCCGGGGAGCTGTTTTTT. It specifies CAWSQGTAISAGELFF.

The chain links TRBV19 to TRBJ2-4; D might be TRBD1 (5 bases). CDR3 length: 14 residues. The germline CDR1 and CDR2 sequences are LNHDA and SQIVND (reference sequence). V was cut by 8 bases and J by 3 bases, with 14 bases left in between. Here the CDR3 reads CASSGLEYKNIQYF. The CDR3 nucleotides read TGTGCCAGTTCAGGGTTGGAGTACAAAAACATTCAGTACTTC.

The rearrangement links TRBV30 to TRBJ1-1, with TRBD1 identical over 8 bases. The CDR3 runs 13 residues. The germline CDR1 and CDR2 sequences are GTSNPN and SVGIG (reference sequence). Trimming at V came to 0 bases and at J to 4 bases, leaving 1 base not matched to a gene. CDR3 nucleotides: TGTGCCTGGAGTGTTACAGGGGGCACTGAAGCTTTCTTT. This gives the protein CAWSVTGGTEAFF.